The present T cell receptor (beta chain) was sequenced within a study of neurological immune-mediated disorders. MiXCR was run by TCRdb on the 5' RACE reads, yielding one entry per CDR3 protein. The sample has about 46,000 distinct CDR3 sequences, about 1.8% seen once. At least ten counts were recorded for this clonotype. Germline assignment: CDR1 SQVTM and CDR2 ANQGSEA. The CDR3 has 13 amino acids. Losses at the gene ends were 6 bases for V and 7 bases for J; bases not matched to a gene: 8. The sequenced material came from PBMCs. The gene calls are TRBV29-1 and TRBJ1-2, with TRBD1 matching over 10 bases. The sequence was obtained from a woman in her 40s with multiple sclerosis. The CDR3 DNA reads TGCAGCGTCCCGGGACAGGGGCGACCTGGCTACACCTTC. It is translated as CSVPGQGRPGYTF.